The text below deals with one TCR beta chain. In Seattle, patients joined the study during active infection and were tracked longitudinally. The table came from immunoSEQ multiplex PCR; TCRdb's copy has only in-frame clones and leaves some out. The data hold 200,000 to 250,000 clones, with nearly 85% observed a single time. The data are from a study of blood T cell repertoires in COVID-19. At the level of the study: The origin of the acute and convalescent COVID-19 samples was the United States, Italy and Spain. PBMCs, B-cell-depleted T cells, or T cells were the source of the cDNA or gDNA that made up the material.

Germline CDR1 is SNHLY and CDR2 is FYNNEI. The CDR3 consists of 16 residues. With 1 base clipped from V and 1 base from J, the junction kept 2 bases outside the gene matches. Sequencing input: peripheral blood. The receptor was derived from a woman in her twenties or thirties with COVID-19, enrolled during active disease. The chain recombines TRBV2 with TRBJ2-1; 9 bases align to TRBD2. This CDR3 is CASSEGAGGSYNEQFF. CDR3 DNA sequence: TGTGCCAGCAGTGAAGGAGCGGGAGGATCCTACAATGAGCAGTTCTTC.